The 22 T cell receptor beta chains reported below all come from one sample, sequenced in a study of human T cells and chemical hapten exposure. Described time point: patch test 2, 6 weeks after DPC sensitization. Treatment here: therapeutic diphenylcyclopropenone sensitization with weekly scalp DPC. MiXCR, run by TCRdb on the RACE reads, gives a single entry per CDR3 protein. Of 360,000 or so distinct CDR3 sequences listed, roughly 6% are singletons. The material was whole blood, obtained in connection with sensitization to the hapten diphenylcyclopropenone (DPC). These receptors were collected from a young woman with alopecia areata. Some clones in this sample may be carry-over from other donors' samples.

This clonotype was picked up many times. The genes are TRBV6-6 and TRBJ1-2; D possibly corresponds to TRBD1 (6 bases). Deletions cut 0 bases from V and 8 bases from J, with 22 bases between. Germline CDR1 is MNHNY and CDR2 is SVGAGI (reference sequence). The CDR3 covers 17 residues. In DNA, the CDR3 is TGTGCCAGCAGTTACTCGAATGACAACAGGGATAGTGGAGGCTACACCTTC. Amino acids: CASSYSNDNRDSGGYTF.

The chain is built from TRBV28 and TRBJ2-5; D perhaps matches TRBD2 (7 bases). In germline, CDR1 is MDHEN, CDR2 SYDVKM. The CDR3 runs to 15 residues. V lost 3 bases and J 7 bases, leaving 18 bases between the germline ends. In DNA, the CDR3 is TGTGCCAGCAGTTTCAAGCGGGGACAATTGGTGACCCAGTACTTC. Protein sequence: CASSFKRGQLVTQYF.

The chain is built from TRBV7-3 and TRBJ2-1, with 11 bases matching TRBD2. Unmatched junction bases numbered 3, after V lost 5 bases and J lost 6 bases. Germline V CDR1 and CDR2: SGHTA, FQGTGA. The CDR3 is 14 amino acids. The CDR3 spells CASSHSGGANEQFF. CDR3 sequence (DNA): TGTGCCAGCAGCCATAGCGGGGGGGCCAATGAGCAGTTCTTC.

This clonotype was detected a few times. J is TRBJ2-1 and V is TRBV6-5; possible D gene TRBD2, 7 bases. V dropped 8 bases and J dropped 3 bases, with 14 bases sitting between them. The CDR3 is 14 residues long. The germline V gene has CDR1 MNHEY and CDR2 SVGAGI. The chain's CDR3 is CASERGGSYNEQFF. CDR3 DNA: TGTGCCAGCGAGAGGGGGGGGAGCTACAATGAGCAGTTCTTC.

This clonotype occurred a few times. The V gene is TRBV2, the J gene TRBJ2-3; TRBD1 matches 7 bases. Germline values: CDR1 SNHLY, CDR2 FYNNEI. This CDR3 contains 14 residues. Trimming cost V 6 bases and J 2 bases; bases outside gene matches: 5. The CDR3 sequence: CASSMDRFTDTQYF. The CDR3 bases are TGTGCCAGCAGCATGGACAGGTTCACAGATACGCAGTATTTT.

The chain couples TRBV5-4 to TRBJ2-7, with TRBD2 as a possible D gene (7 bases). Germline lookup yields CDR1 SGHNT and CDR2 YYREEE (reference sequence). V was pared by 1 base and J by 6 bases, with 17 bases between. The CDR3 has 15 amino acids. The CDR3 sequence is CASSLSGGPFREQYF. In nucleotides, the CDR3 is TGTGCCAGCAGCTTGTCCGGGGGGCCCTTCCGCGAGCAGTACTTC. Supplemented by reference TRBV5-4 and TRBJ2-7, the full variable domain reads ETGVTQSPTHLIKTRGQQVTLRCSSQSGHNTVSWYQQALGQGPQFIFQYYREEENGRGNFPPRFSGLQFPNYSSELNVNALELDDSALYLCASSLSGGPFREQYFGPGTRLTVT.

The gene calls are TRBV10-3 and TRBJ2-3, with D possibly TRBD2 on 7 matching bases. This CDR3 spans 14 amino acids. In germline, CDR1 is ENHRY, CDR2 SYGVKD. V lost 7 bases and J 4 bases, leaving 15 bases between the germline ends. The chain's CDR3 is CAINVGGPSDTQYF. CDR3 nucleotides: TGTGCCATCAATGTGGGGGGGCCGTCAGATACGCAGTATTTT.

Many counts were recorded for this clonotype. The chain links TRBV25-1 to TRBJ2-7, with TRBD1 matching over 10 bases. From germline, CDR1 is MGHDK and CDR2 SYGVNS. CDR3 size: 13 residues. J gave up 4 bases and V 5 bases, and 2 bases lay outside the gene matches. CDR3 coding DNA: TGTGCCAGCAGTCGGGGACAGGGGTACGAGCAGTACTTC. Protein product: CASSRGQGYEQYF.

This clonotype was counted ten times or more. The rearrangement joins TRBV10-2 to TRBJ2-5; D is possibly TRBD2 (5 bases). The CDR3 consists of 11 residues. The V gene lost 4 bases and the J gene lost 9 bases, with 9 bases spanning the gap. Germline CDR1 and CDR2: WSHSY and SAAADI. Here the CDR3 reads CASSVFGAQYF. As DNA, the CDR3 is TGCGCCAGCAGTGTCTTCGGGGCCCAGTACTTC.

The chain combines TRBV6-1 with TRBJ1-3; D ambiguous. CDR3 length: 16 amino acids. V lost 4 bases to trimming and J lost 2 bases, with 15 bases between them. Per the germline V gene, CDR1 is MNHNS and CDR2 is SASEGT. As DNA, the CDR3 is TGTGCCAGCAGTGGTTTTTCTTCTGGGACTGGAAACACCATATATTTT. It encodes CASSGFSSGTGNTIYF.

There are many counts of this clonotype. This chain uses TRBV24-1 with TRBJ1-2; maybe TRBD1 (5 bases). This CDR3 is built from 15 residues. In germline, CDR1 is KGHDR, CDR2 SFDVKD. V dropped 3 bases and J dropped 4 bases, with 14 bases sitting between them. This CDR3 reads CATSDPTGGVYGYTF. Here the CDR3 DNA reads TGTGCCACCAGTGATCCGACGGGGGGTGTCTATGGCTACACCTTC.

This clonotype was observed many times. The chain employs TRBV4-2 and TRBJ2-5; 9 bases fit TRBD1. Losses at the gene ends were 2 bases for V and 2 bases for J; bases not matched to a gene: 6. The CDR3 loop spans 16 amino acids. CDR1 and CDR2 from the germline V gene are LGHNA and YNFKEQ. The CDR3 DNA is TGTGCCAGCAGCCAACTAGAAGACAGGGGGCAAGAGACCCAGTACTTC. This encodes CASSQLEDRGQETQYF.

The V and J genes are TRBV6-5 and TRBJ1-5; D gene unclear. Germline V lookup: CDR1 MNHEY, CDR2 SVGAGI. Trimming stripped 2 bases from V and 2 bases from J, with 19 bases between. The CDR3 sequence is 18 residues long. The CDR3 sequence is CASSYMDRAAGGNQPQHF. In DNA, the CDR3 is TGTGCCAGCAGTTACATGGACCGGGCTGCAGGAGGCAATCAGCCCCAGCATTTT.

This clonotype was observed a handful of times. The chain couples TRBV7-9 to TRBJ2-3, with 10 bases fitting TRBD2. With 5 bases clipped from V and 2 bases from J, the junction kept 4 bases outside the gene matches. This CDR3 comprises 15 residues. CDR1 is SEHNR, CDR2 FQNEAQ, per germline (reference sequence). CDR3 sequence (DNA): TGTGCCAGCAGCCCCGGGACTAGCGCCACAGATACGCAGTATTTT. It specifies CASSPGTSATDTQYF.

This clonotype was observed many times. This chain joins TRBV27 and TRBJ1-5; D is perhaps TRBD1 (6 bases). This CDR3 is built from 15 residues. V was cut by 1 base and J by 1 base, with 8 bases left in between. CDR1 MNHEY and CDR2 SMNVEV come from the germline V gene (reference sequence). CDR3 protein: CASSLWGGSNQPQHF. In DNA, the CDR3 is TGTGCCAGCAGTTTATGGGGGGGCAGCAATCAGCCCCAGCATTTT.

The V gene is TRBV6-5, the J gene TRBJ1-1, with D possibly TRBD1 on 5 matching bases. V lost 6 bases to trimming and J lost 4 bases, with 18 bases between them. CDR1 MNHEY and CDR2 SVGAGI come from the germline V gene. The CDR3 consists of 15 residues. The CDR3: CASSSIQGTFTEAFF. CDR3 bases: TGTGCCAGCAGCTCGATTCAGGGTACCTTCACTGAAGCTTTCTTT.

This clonotype was counted at least ten times. The chain links TRBV7-9 to TRBJ2-1, with D possibly TRBD1 on 6 matching bases. This CDR3 spans 13 amino acids. Germline V gene data show CDR1 as SEHNR and CDR2 as FQNEAQ (reference sequence). V lost 3 bases to trimming and J lost 7 bases, with 10 bases between them. The CDR3 nucleotides are TGTGCCAGCAGCTTTGTACAGGGTAATGAGCAGTTCTTC. Encoded protein: CASSFVQGNEQFF.

The genes are TRBV5-1 and TRBJ2-3; maybe TRBD2 (6 bases). In germline, CDR1 is SGHRS, CDR2 YFSETQ. The CDR3 is 15 amino acids. V was shortened by 0 bases and J by 9 bases, with 17 bases between the two germline ends. The CDR3 bases are TGCGCCAGCAGCTTGGGCGTAACTATGGAGGGGACGCAGTATTTT. The encoded protein is CASSLGVTMEGTQYF.

This clonotype was observed a few times. The rearrangement uses TRBV11-1 and TRBJ1-6, with D perhaps matching TRBD1 (6 bases). V was trimmed by 5 bases and J by 8 bases, leaving 16 bases between them. The CDR3 extends over 15 amino acids. Germline-derived CDR1 and CDR2 are SGHAT and FQDESV (reference sequence). CDR3 DNA sequence: TGTGCCAGCAGCGTTACCAGGGGCGGCGATTCACCCCTCCACTTT. Translating gives CASSVTRGGDSPLHF.

This clonotype was seen many times. V usage is TRBV6-5 and J usage is TRBJ1-2; TRBD1 matches 12 bases. The CDR3 sequence is 16 residues long. Germline loops: CDR1 MNHEY, CDR2 SVGAGI. Unmatched junction bases numbered 12, after V lost 9 bases and J lost 4 bases. CDR3: CASTGTGGAGGYGYTF. The CDR3 DNA follows: TGTGCCAGTACCGGGACAGGGGGCGCCGGTGGCTATGGCTACACCTTC.

This clonotype was observed many times. The V call is TRBV20-1, the J call TRBJ1-1; D perhaps matches TRBD1 (6 bases). CDR3 size: 13 residues. Germline CDR1 DFQATT, CDR2 SNEGSKA (reference sequence). V was pared by 0 bases and J by 4 bases, with 9 bases between. This CDR3 reads CSARDYRVTEAFF. CDR3 bases: TGCAGTGCTAGAGACTACAGGGTCACTGAAGCTTTCTTT.

The rearrangement joins TRBV5-1 to TRBJ2-7, with 7 nucleotides matching TRBD1. CDR3 size: 15 residues. V shed 7 bases, J shed 4 bases, and the junction held 14 bases outside the gene matches. Germline V gene sequence: CDR1 SGHRS, CDR2 YFSETQ. In DNA, the CDR3 is TGCGCCAGCTCTCCTCAGGCCAGGGGGTCTTACGAGCAGTACTTC. Residues: CASSPQARGSYEQYF.